This T cell receptor beta chain was sequenced during a study of T cell changes during pregnancy in multiple sclerosis. Profiling relied on immunoSEQ multiplex PCR, and the TCRdb table lists in-frame clones only, not all of them. The data show approximately 70,000 clones, more than 85% seen once. The sample here was peripheral blood, taken in the first trimester of pregnancy. The sequence came from a female donor in good health, enrolled as a control in a pregnancy study.

CDR3 amino acids: CASRVGASGLNETKETQYF. The CDR3 DNA reads TGTGCCAGCAGAGTAGGGGCTAGCGGACTTAACGAGACGAAAGAGACCCAGTACTTC. The V gene is TRBV28, the J gene TRBJ2-5; TRBD2 matches 7 bases. V shed 6 bases and J 3 bases; nucleotides not matched to a gene: 22. The germline V gene has CDR1 MDHEN and CDR2 SYDVKM. This CDR3 region has 19 residues.